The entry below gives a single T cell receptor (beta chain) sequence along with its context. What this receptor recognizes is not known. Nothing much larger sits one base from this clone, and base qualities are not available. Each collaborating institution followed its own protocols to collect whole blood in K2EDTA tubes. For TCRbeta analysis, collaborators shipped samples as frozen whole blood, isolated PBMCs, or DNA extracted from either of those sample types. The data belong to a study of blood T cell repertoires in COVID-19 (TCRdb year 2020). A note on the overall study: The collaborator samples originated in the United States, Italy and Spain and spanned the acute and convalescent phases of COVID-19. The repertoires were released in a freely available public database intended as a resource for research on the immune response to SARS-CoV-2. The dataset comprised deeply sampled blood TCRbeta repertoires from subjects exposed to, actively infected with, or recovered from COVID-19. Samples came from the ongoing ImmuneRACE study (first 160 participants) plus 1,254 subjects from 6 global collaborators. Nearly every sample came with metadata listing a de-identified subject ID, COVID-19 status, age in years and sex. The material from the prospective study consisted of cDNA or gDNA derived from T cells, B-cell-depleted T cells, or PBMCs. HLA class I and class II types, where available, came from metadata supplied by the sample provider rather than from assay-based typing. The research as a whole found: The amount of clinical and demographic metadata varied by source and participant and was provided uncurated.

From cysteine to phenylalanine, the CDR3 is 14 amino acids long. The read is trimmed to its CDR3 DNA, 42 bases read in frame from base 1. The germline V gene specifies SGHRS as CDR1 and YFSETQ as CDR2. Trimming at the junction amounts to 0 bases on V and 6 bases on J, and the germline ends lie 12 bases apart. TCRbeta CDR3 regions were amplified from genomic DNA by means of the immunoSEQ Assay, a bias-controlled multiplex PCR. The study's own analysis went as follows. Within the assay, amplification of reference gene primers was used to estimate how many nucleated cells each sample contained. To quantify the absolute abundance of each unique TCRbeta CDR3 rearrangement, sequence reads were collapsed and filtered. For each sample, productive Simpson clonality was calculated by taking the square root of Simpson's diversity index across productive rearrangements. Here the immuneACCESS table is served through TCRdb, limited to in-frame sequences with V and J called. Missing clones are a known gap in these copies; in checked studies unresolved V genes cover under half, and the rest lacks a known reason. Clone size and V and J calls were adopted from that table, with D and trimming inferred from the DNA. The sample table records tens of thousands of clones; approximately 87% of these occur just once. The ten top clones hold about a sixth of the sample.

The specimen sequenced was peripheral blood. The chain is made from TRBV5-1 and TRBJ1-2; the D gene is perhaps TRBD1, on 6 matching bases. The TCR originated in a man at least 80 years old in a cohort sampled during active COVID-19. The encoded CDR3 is CASSLEVGGNGYTF. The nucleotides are TGCGCCAGCAGCTTGGAGGTAGGGGGTAATGGCTACACCTTC.